The next 17 T cell receptor beta chains were all read from a single sample in a study of blood T cell repertoires in COVID-19 (dated by TCRdb to 2018 to 2021). The method was the immunoSEQ multiplex PCR assay. Not all clones reach the TCRdb copy of this immuneACCESS table, which keeps in-frame sequences only. Checked studies attribute under half of the gap to unresolved V genes and leave the rest unexplained. The sample table holds about 250,000 clones, of which approximately 89% were seen once. Around 6.3% of the sample lies in the top ten. Sequencing used peripheral blood. These receptors came from a woman in her twenties or thirties with COVID-19, enrolled during active disease.

This rearrangement joins TRBV4-1 to TRBJ2-3; TRBD2 aligns across 13 bases. This CDR3 is 17 amino acids long. V shed 1 base, J shed 7 bases, and the junction held 8 bases outside the gene matches. CDR1 and CDR2 (germline): MGHRA, YSYEKL. The CDR3 coding sequence is TGCGCCAGCAGCCAAGGCAGGACTAGCGGGGGCCCTAATACGCAGTATTTT. Its protein product is CASSQGRTSGGPNTQYF.

This CDR3 reads CASSQDSDRAFNEQFF. The CDR3 DNA reads as TGCGCCAGCAGCCAAGATAGCGACAGGGCCTTCAATGAGCAGTTCTTC. This chain joins TRBV4-3 and TRBJ2-1, with TRBD1 matching 7 bases. The CDR3 runs 16 residues. V lost 0 bases and J lost 6; bases outside the gene matches: 8. Looked up from germline, CDR1 is LGHNA and CDR2 is YSLEER.

This chain connects TRBV5-6 to TRBJ2-5, with a possible D match to TRBD1 (5 bases). This CDR3 comprises 16 residues. The V gene's germline CDR1 is SGHDT and CDR2 YYEEEE. V lost 2 bases and J 4 bases, leaving 18 bases between the germline ends. For the CDR3, the DNA is TGTGCCAGCAGCTTAGGGCAGGGTTTAAGAGGAGAGACCCAGTACTTC. Translating gives CASSLGQGLRGETQYF. Supplemented by reference TRBV5-6 and TRBJ2-5, the full variable domain reads DAGVTQSPTHLIKTRGQQVTLRCSPKSGHDTVSWYQQALGQGPQFIFQYYEEEERQRGNFPDRFSGHQFPNYSSELNVNALLLGDSALYLCASSLGQGLRGETQYFGPGTRLLVL.

V usage is TRBV11-2 and J usage is TRBJ1-2; 11 bases fit TRBD1. With 1 base clipped from V and 7 bases from J, the junction kept 11 bases outside the gene matches. This CDR3 contains 17 residues. Germline V lookup: CDR1 SGHAT, CDR2 FQNNGV. The CDR3: CASSLGPDQGQGGGYTF. The CDR3 DNA reads as TGTGCCAGCAGCTTAGGACCTGACCAGGGACAGGGGGGTGGCTACACCTTC. Supplemented by reference TRBV11-2 and TRBJ1-2, the full variable domain reads EAGVAQSPRYKIIEKRQSVAFWCNPISGHATLYWYQQILGQGPKLLIQFQNNGVVDDSQLPKDRFSAERLKGVDSTLKIQPAKLEDSAVYLCASSLGPDQGQGGGYTFGSGTRLTVV.

This chain connects TRBV24-1 to TRBJ2-5, with 8 bases fitting TRBD1. V dropped 4 bases and J dropped 7; count of bases not matched to a gene: 7. Germline loops: CDR1 KGHDR, CDR2 SFDVKD. The CDR3 is 14 amino acids. In nucleotides, the CDR3 is TGTGCCACCAGTGAATCCAGGGGGCTCGGGACCCAGTACTTC. This gives the protein CATSESRGLGTQYF.

The chain combines TRBV11-2 with TRBJ2-1, with TRBD2 matching over 11 bases. V dropped 5 bases and J dropped 6; count of bases not matched to a gene: 9. CDR1 is SGHAT and CDR2 is FQNNGV in the germline V gene. CDR3 length equals 16 residues. CDR3 protein: CASSLSPGTSGNEQFF. The CDR3 DNA reads TGTGCCAGCAGCCTAAGTCCCGGGACTAGCGGCAATGAGCAGTTCTTC.

The V and J genes are TRBV4-3 and TRBJ1-3; D is ambiguous. There are 13 residues in the CDR3. The germline V gene encodes CDR1 LGHNA and CDR2 YSLEER. V was cut by 0 bases and J by 8 bases, with 8 bases left in between. This CDR3 reads CASSQDAQYTIYF. CDR3 DNA: TGCGCCAGCAGCCAAGATGCCCAGTACACCATATATTTT.

The chain couples TRBV29-1 to TRBJ1-2; D uncertain. Germline V CDR1 and CDR2: SQVTM, ANQGSEA. CDR3 length equals 13 residues. Trimming removed 4 bases at V and 11 bases at J, with 20 bases between. The CDR3 DNA is TGCAGCGTTGGAAACCAAGGAAGGTTCGGGTACACCTTC. It yields the protein CSVGNQGRFGYTF.

The rearrangement links TRBV29-1 to TRBJ2-1; TRBD2 matches 9 bases. This CDR3 spans 13 amino acids. V lost 7 bases, J lost 8 bases, and 9 bases stayed unmatched. Germline CDR1 reads SQVTM; CDR2 reads ANQGSEA. The CDR3 coding sequence is TGCAGCGGCTATAGCGGGGGCGGGGATGAGCAGTTCTTC. Protein sequence: CSGYSGGGDEQFF.

Concerning this clone: One junction end does not reproduce the germline sequence, and a read error may be involved. This chain links TRBV2 with TRBJ2-1, with D possibly TRBD1 on 6 matching bases. The CDR3 covers 15 residues. Germline V gene sequence: CDR1 SNHLY, CDR2 FYNNEI. The CDR3 sequence: CASSLRGTPYNEQFF. The CDR3 DNA is TGTGCCAGCAGCCTAAGGGGGACCCCCTATAATGAGCAGTTCTTC.

The chain has TRBV19 and TRBJ1-5; D is ambiguous. There are 14 residues in the CDR3. V was cut by 5 bases and J by 1 base, with 9 bases left in between. Germline V gene sequence: CDR1 LNHDA, CDR2 SQIVND (reference sequence). The CDR3 region is CASSAHSSNQPQHF. CDR3 bases: TGTGCCAGTAGTGCCCACAGCAGCAATCAGCCCCAGCATTTT. Using reference TRBV19 and TRBJ1-5 for the parts outside the CDR3, the full variable domain is DGGITQSPKYLFRKEGQNVTLSCEQNLNHDAMYWYRQDPGQGLRLIYYSQIVNDFQKGDIAEGYSVSREKKESFPLTVTSAQKNPTAFYLCASSAHSSNQPQHFGDGTRLSIL.

The chain is built from TRBV28 and TRBJ1-2; D might be TRBD1 (6 bases). V was shortened by 5 bases and J by 5 bases, with 18 bases between the two germline ends. The CDR3 is made up of 15 amino acids. Looked up from germline, CDR1 is MDHEN and CDR2 is SYDVKM. For the CDR3, the DNA is TGTGCCAGCAGTCCGCCCCGGGACAAACGATATGGCTACACCTTC. Residues: CASSPPRDKRYGYTF.

This clone showed up just once. The chain uses TRBV10-3 and TRBJ1-6; D not resolved. This CDR3 spans 14 amino acids. Germline CDR1 ENHRY, CDR2 SYGVKD. Trimming shortened V by 0 bases and J by 5 bases, and 5 bases separated the two germline ends. The CDR3 is CAISESEDNSPLHF. The CDR3 DNA reads TGTGCCATCAGTGAGTCAGAGGATAATTCACCCCTCCACTTT.

A few counts support this clone. V and J are TRBV6-6 and TRBJ1-5, with a tentative D call TRBD1 (5 bases). V lost 0 bases and J 2 bases, leaving 5 bases between the germline ends. Looked up from germline, CDR1 is MNHNY and CDR2 is SVGAGI (reference sequence). The CDR3 consists of 14 residues. This chain's CDR3 is CASSYSQGNQPQHF. The CDR3 nucleotides are TGTGCCAGCAGTTACTCACAGGGCAATCAGCCCCAGCATTTT.

This sequence joins TRBV27 and TRBJ2-5; no definite D call. Trimming took 6 bases from V and 0 from J, leaving 11 bases between them. Germline CDR1 and CDR2: MNHEY and SMNVEV (reference sequence). The CDR3 runs 14 residues. CDR3: CASRAFSYQETQYF. CDR3 in DNA: TGTGCCAGCAGAGCTTTCTCGTACCAAGAGACCCAGTACTTC.

V usage is TRBV19 and J usage is TRBJ2-2; D is ambiguous. Germline V gives CDR1 LNHDA, CDR2 SQIVND (reference sequence). The V and J ends lost 7 bases and 0 bases respectively, with 9 bases between them. The CDR3 is 14 amino acids. The CDR3 reads CASKTASNTGELFF. The CDR3 DNA is TGTGCCAGTAAAACAGCCTCGAACACCGGGGAGCTGTTTTTT.

In nucleotides, the CDR3 is TGTGCCAGTAGTATCAGACGCGGGGATGGACTCCACTTT. This sequence encodes CASSIRRGDGLHF. This chain links TRBV19 with TRBJ1-6, with unresolved D. This CDR3 contains 13 residues. V was trimmed by 3 bases and J by 16 bases, leaving 16 bases between them. Per the germline V gene, CDR1 is LNHDA and CDR2 is SQIVND (reference sequence).